This TCR beta chain is drawn from a study of Ad26.COV2.S vaccination and SARS-CoV-2 variants. Whole-study context: Dosing was one shot or two shots 56 days apart.

Regarding the study as a whole: Total responses of T cells may have been underestimated by the analyses of TCR breadth and depth.

Described treatment: roughly 19 received Ad26.COV2.S at low or high dose, single or two shots; about 5 received placebo; per-sample allocation not given. At day 63 after the first vaccine or placebo injection, samples were drawn. Whoever gave the sample was an adult aged 18-55 years in Boston. Built on an Ad26 vector, the vaccine expressed Wuhan-strain SARS-CoV-2 spike. Clones were read by immunoSEQ multiplex PCR, and TCRdb kept only the in-frame ones, dropping some. The repertoire holds around 250,000 clones, with roughly 87% as singletons. This CDR3 has 13 amino acids. V was pared by 0 bases and J by 10 bases, with 12 bases between. Germline CDR1 KGHSH, CDR2 LQKENI. Details on this clone: The target antigen is unknown.

The clonotype comes from a person between 18 and 59 years old who received the Ad26.COV2.S COVID-19 vaccine or a placebo. This chain uses TRBV18 with TRBJ1-1; possible D gene TRBD1, 5 bases. The sample consisted of peripheral blood, taken in a trial of Ad26.COV2.S vaccine versus placebo. The chain's CDR3 is CASSPPAPGGAFF. As DNA, the CDR3 is TGTGCCAGCTCACCACCGGCCCCTGGGGGAGCTTTCTTT.